The next 18 T cell receptor beta chains were all read from a single sample in a study of T cells after yellow fever vaccination. TCRdb processed the 5' RACE reads anew with MiXCR; each CDR3 protein has one entry. The data contain some 200,000 distinct CDR3 sequences, less than 3.5% of them singletons. The material was CD4+ T cells sorted from PBMCs, obtained 10 days after the yellow fever booster vaccination. The receptors shown here come from a man between 18 and 29 years old who received the YFV17D yellow fever vaccine.

This clonotype was recorded at least ten times. The genes are TRBV7-9 and TRBJ1-1; TRBD1 matches 9 bases. CDR1 is SEHNR, CDR2 FQNEAQ, per germline (reference sequence). The J segment lost 2 bases and the V segment lost 1 base, leaving 5 bases of the junction unmatched. The CDR3 contains 16 residues. CDR3 in DNA: TGTGCCAGCAGCTTAGGGACAGGGGCGCCCAACACTGAAGCTTTCTTT. Encoded protein: CASSLGTGAPNTEAFF.

This clonotype was seen a handful of times. The rearrangement joins TRBV29-1 to TRBJ2-5, with a possible D match to TRBD2 (7 bases). Trimming cost V 2 bases and J 5 bases, with 18 bases left between them. There are 15 residues in the CDR3. CDR1 SQVTM and CDR2 ANQGSEA come from the germline V gene. The CDR3 spells CSVEWTSGGDETQYF. CDR3 DNA sequence: TGCAGCGTTGAATGGACTTCGGGGGGCGATGAGACCCAGTACTTC. The full variable domain, in which reference TRBV29-1 and TRBJ2-5 provide the parts outside the CDR3, is SAVISQKPSRDICQRGTSLTIQCQVDSQVTMMFWYRQQPGQSLTLIATANQGSEATYESGFVIDKFPISRPNLTFSTLTVSNMSPEDSSIYLCSVEWTSGGDETQYFGPGTRLLVL.

In its sample, this clonotype was seen a few times. This chain links TRBV5-1 with TRBJ1-3; 9 nucleotides line up with TRBD1. V lost 0 bases, J lost 0 bases, and 4 bases stayed unmatched. Germline assignment: CDR1 SGHRS and CDR2 YFSETQ. CDR3 length: 17 residues. The DNA of the CDR3 is TGCGCCAGCAGCTTGGCGGGGACAGGGAGCTCTGGAAACACCATATATTTT. It is translated as CASSLAGTGSSGNTIYF.

Many counts were recorded for this clonotype. The chain carries TRBV28 and TRBJ1-5, with no clear D. This CDR3 is 13 amino acids long. CDR1 is MDHEN and CDR2 is SYDVKM in the germline V gene. V dropped 1 base and J dropped 4 bases, with 5 bases sitting between them. CDR3 region: CASSLLWNQPQHF. DNA for the CDR3: TGTGCCAGCAGTTTATTATGGAATCAGCCCCAGCATTTT.

This clonotype was observed a few times. V and J are TRBV5-4 and TRBJ2-7, with a tentative D call TRBD1 (5 bases). CDR1 is SGHNT, CDR2 YYREEE, per germline (reference sequence). Trimming shortened V by 5 bases and J by 3 bases, and 6 bases separated the two germline ends. This CDR3 spans 11 amino acids. The chain's CDR3 is CASRDIYEQYV. CDR3 sequence (DNA): TGTGCCAGCAGGGACATCTACGAGCAGTACGTC.

The chain uses TRBV7-9 and TRBJ2-1; 11 bases match TRBD2. Trimming cost V 4 bases and J 1 base; bases outside gene matches: 3. The CDR3 consists of 16 residues. The germline CDR1 and CDR2 sequences are SEHNR and FQNEAQ (reference sequence). In DNA form, the CDR3 reads TGTGCCAGCAGCTCCCGGACTAGCGGGTCCTACAATGAGCAGTTCTTC. Encoded protein: CASSSRTSGSYNEQFF.

This clonotype occurred a few times. This chain links TRBV20-1 with TRBJ2-6, with 7 bases matching TRBD2. V trimming: 6 bases; J trimming: 0 bases; junction bases outside the gene matches: 5. The CDR3 spans 15 residues. Germline lookup yields CDR1 DFQATT and CDR2 SNEGSKA (reference sequence). This CDR3 reads CSAVLATSGANVLTF. In DNA form, the CDR3 reads TGCAGTGCAGTACTAGCGACCTCTGGGGCCAACGTCCTGACTTTC.

Many counts were recorded for this clonotype. V is TRBV5-5 and J is TRBJ2-2; perhaps TRBD1 as D (5 bases). Per germline, CDR1 SGHKS and CDR2 YYEKEE (reference sequence). The CDR3 covers 15 residues. Trimming stripped 4 bases from V and 0 bases from J, with 10 bases between. The CDR3 nucleotides read TGTGCCAGCAGCCTCTGGACAACGAACACCGGGGAGCTGTTTTTT. The encoded protein is CASSLWTTNTGELFF. Supplemented by reference TRBV5-5 and TRBJ2-2, the full variable domain reads DAGVTQSPTHLIKTRGQQVTLRCSPISGHKSVSWYQQVLGQGPQFIFQYYEKEERGRGNFPDRFSARQFPNYSSELNVNALLLGDSALYLCASSLWTTNTGELFFGEGSRLTVL.

This clonotype was seen repeatedly, ten times or more. The chain recombines TRBV7-6 with TRBJ1-6; D remains ambiguous. V lost 5 bases and J lost 5, with 13 bases in between. CDR1 and CDR2 from the germline V gene are SGHVS and FNYEAQ. The CDR3 loop spans 15 amino acids. As DNA, the CDR3 is TGTGCCAGCAGCGCGCGGGCCCGAAATAATTCACCCCTCCACTTT. It specifies CASSARARNNSPLHF.

This rearrangement joins TRBV14 to TRBJ2-1, with D maybe TRBD1 (5 bases). Germline CDR1 is SGHDN and CDR2 is FVKESK. V shed 0 bases and J shed 0 bases, with 15 bases lying between them. The CDR3 contains 18 residues. CDR3 protein: CASSQEAGIRSSYNEQFF. The CDR3 coding sequence is TGTGCCAGCAGCCAAGAGGCAGGGATCCGTAGCTCCTACAATGAGCAGTTCTTC.

The sample holds a few counts of this clonotype. The J gene is TRBJ2-5, the V gene TRBV7-6; the D gene is possibly TRBD1 (7 bases). This CDR3 has 15 amino acids. From germline, CDR1 is SGHVS and CDR2 FNYEAQ. The germline V and J ends were trimmed by 1 base and 7 bases, with 16 bases remaining between them. The CDR3 region is CASSLVDRDSRTQYF. Here the CDR3 DNA reads TGTGCCAGCAGCTTAGTTGACAGGGACTCTAGGACCCAGTACTTC.

This clonotype was counted only a few times. The gene calls are TRBV6-5 and TRBJ1-2; 10 positions agree with TRBD1. CDR3 length: 16 residues. Per germline, CDR1 MNHEY and CDR2 SVGAGI. The junction had 3 bases not matched to a gene; V was cut back by 1 base and J by 1 base. Written as DNA, the CDR3 is TGTGCCAGCAGTTACTGGCGGACAGGGGGTAACTATGGCTACACCTTC. This translates into CASSYWRTGGNYGYTF.

This chain joins TRBV5-1 and TRBJ1-1; a possible D gene is TRBD1 (6 bases). The CDR3 loop spans 12 amino acids. The germline V gene encodes CDR1 SGHRS and CDR2 YFSETQ. Between the trimmed V and J ends, which lost 7 bases and 7 bases, there was a span of 14 bases. The CDR3 region is CASGLQGFEAFF. The CDR3 DNA reads TGCGCCAGCGGGCTCCAGGGGTTTGAAGCTTTCTTT.

This clonotype appeared a few times. The chain has TRBV6-1 and TRBJ2-5; D is unclear. Germline V gene sequence: CDR1 MNHNS, CDR2 SASEGT. The CDR3 extends over 14 amino acids. The V and J ends lost 6 bases and 5 bases respectively, with 16 bases between them. CDR3 amino acids: CASSPFTLGETQYF. The CDR3 DNA sequence: TGTGCCAGCAGCCCCTTCACACTCGGGGAGACCCAGTACTTC.

This clonotype was observed a handful of times. CDR3 bases: TGCAGCGTTCTCTCAAGCCCCTACGAGCAGTACTTC. Translating gives CSVLSSPYEQYF. The rearrangement uses TRBV29-1 and TRBJ2-7; D ambiguous. Germline CDR1 SQVTM, CDR2 ANQGSEA. With 5 bases removed from V and 2 bases from J, the gap between germline ends came to 10 bases. CDR3 length: 12 amino acids.

The chain links TRBV6-5 to TRBJ2-2; TRBD1 aligns across 10 bases. The V segment lost 0 bases and the J segment 4 bases; nucleotides outside the gene matches: 5. Germline V CDR1 and CDR2: MNHEY, SVGAGI. The CDR3 consists of 17 residues. The CDR3 protein is CASSYSGTGEGTGELFF. The CDR3, as DNA: TGTGCCAGCAGTTACTCTGGGACAGGGGAGGGCACCGGGGAGCTGTTTTTT.

There are a few counts of this clonotype. The CDR3 sequence: CASRAARNYGYTF. As DNA, the CDR3 is TGTGCCAGCAGGGCAGCCCGTAACTATGGCTACACCTTC. The chain uses TRBV3-1 and TRBJ1-2; unclear D gene. Trimming removed 6 bases from V and 1 base from J, with 9 bases in between. Germline loops: CDR1 LGHDT, CDR2 YNNKEL (reference sequence). The CDR3 contains 13 residues.

This clonotype was counted ten times or more. The genes are TRBV15 and TRBJ2-2, with 9 nucleotides matching TRBD1. V shed 3 bases, J shed 7 bases, and the junction held 6 bases outside the gene matches. The CDR3 loop spans 15 amino acids. The V gene's germline CDR1 is LNHNV and CDR2 YYDKDF (reference sequence). In nucleotides, the CDR3 is TGTGCCACCAGCAGGGCCGGACAGGGGCACGGGGAGCTGTTTTTT. Amino acids: CATSRAGQGHGELFF.